This T cell receptor beta chain was found in a study of T cell repertoires in cytomegalovirus infection. The wider study: CMV infection plus the matching HLA type was flagged by public TCR beta signatures. General study findings and limits: CMV-specific TCR beta clonotypes restricted by HLA-C dominated the ex vivo response.

MiXCR was run by TCRdb on the reads, yielding one entry per CDR3 protein. Among 300,000 to 400,000 distinct CDR3 sequences, around 29% were seen once, and the ten largest hold about 19%. A few counts support this clonotype. Its specificity is not known. V lost 5 bases to trimming and J lost 4 bases, with 4 bases between them. The length of the CDR3 is 11 residues. CDR1 SEHNR and CDR2 FQNEAQ come from the germline V gene (reference sequence). Sample: cultured PBMCs, taken from culture after CMV antigen stimulation. The TCR originated in a human donor in good health (CMV status not recorded). Some clones in this sample may be carry-over from other donors' samples. The chain carries TRBV7-9 and TRBJ2-3; D call uncertain. The CDR3, as DNA: TGTGCCAGCAGCGGGGCAGATACGCAGTATTTT. Translating it yields CASSGADTQYF.